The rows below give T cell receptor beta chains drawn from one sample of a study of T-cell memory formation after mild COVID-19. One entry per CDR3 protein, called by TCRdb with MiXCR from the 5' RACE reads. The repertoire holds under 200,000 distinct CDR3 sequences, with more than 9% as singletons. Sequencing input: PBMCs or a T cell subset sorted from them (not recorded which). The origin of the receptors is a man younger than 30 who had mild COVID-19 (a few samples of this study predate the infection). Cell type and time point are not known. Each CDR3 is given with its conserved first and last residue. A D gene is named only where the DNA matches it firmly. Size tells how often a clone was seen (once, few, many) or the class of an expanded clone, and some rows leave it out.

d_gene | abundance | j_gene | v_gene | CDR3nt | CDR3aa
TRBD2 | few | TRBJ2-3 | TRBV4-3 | TGCGCCAGCAGCCAAGAGAGCGGGGGAATTACAGATACGCAGTATTTT | CASSQESGGITDTQYF
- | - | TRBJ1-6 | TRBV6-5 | TGTGCCAGCAGTATGACGGAGAGCTCCTATAATTCACCCCTCCACTTT | CASSMTESSYNSPLHF
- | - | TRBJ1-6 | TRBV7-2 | TGTGCCAGCAGCTCGCCCCGGGTAGGGGGAAGATATAATTCACCCCTCCACTTT | CASSSPRVGGRYNSPLHF
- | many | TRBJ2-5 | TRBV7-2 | TGTGCCAGCAGCTTAGGAGGAAGCCAAGAGACCCAGTACTTC | CASSLGGSQETQYF
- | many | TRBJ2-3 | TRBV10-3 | TGTGCCATGCGCGGGTCCACAGATACGCAGTATTTT | CAMRGSTDTQYF
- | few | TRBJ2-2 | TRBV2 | TGTGCCAGCACCGTGAGTAGGAACACCGGGGAGCTGTTTTTT | CASTVSRNTGELFF
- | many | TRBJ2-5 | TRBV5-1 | TGCGCCAGCAGCTCCGAGACAGGCGGGGAGACCCAGTACTTC | CASSSETGGETQYF
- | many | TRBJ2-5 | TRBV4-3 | TGCGCCAGCAGCCTCCTGATGGGGCAAGAGACCCAGTACTTC | CASSLLMGQETQYF
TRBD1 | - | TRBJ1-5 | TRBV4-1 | TGCGCCAGCAGCCTATCTACAGGGGAAGGGCAGCCCCAGCATTTT | CASSLSTGEGQPQHF
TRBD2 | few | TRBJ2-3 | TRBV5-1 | TGCGCCAGCAGCTTGGGGGTAGCGGGGGCCACAGATACGCAGTATTTT | CASSLGVAGATDTQYF
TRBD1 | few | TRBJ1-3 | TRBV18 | TGTGCCACCTCCGAGGGACAGGGGTCCGGAAACACCATATATTTT | CATSEGQGSGNTIYF
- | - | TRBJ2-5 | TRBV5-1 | TGCGCCAGCAGCGTCGCCGGGACGGAGGAGGAGACCCAGTACTTC | CASSVAGTEEETQYF
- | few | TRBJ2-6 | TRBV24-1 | TGTGCCACTCCCAGCTCTGGGGCCAACGTCCTGACTTTC | CATPSSGANVLTF
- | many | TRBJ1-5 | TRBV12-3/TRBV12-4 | TGTGCCAGCAGTTTAGGGGGTTCGGTCAATCAGCCCCAGCATTTT | CASSLGGSVNQPQHF
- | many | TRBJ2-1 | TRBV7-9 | TGTGCCAGCAGCTTACTAGGGGGTGAGCAGTTCTTC | CASSLLGGEQFF
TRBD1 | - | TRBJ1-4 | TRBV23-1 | TGCGCCAGCAGTCAATCGCCAGGACGACAGGGTCAGTTCGATGAAAAACTGTTTTTT | CASSQSPGRQGQFDEKLFF
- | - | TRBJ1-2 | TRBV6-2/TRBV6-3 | TGTGCCAGCACCGTACGGGGAGCGAATGGCTACACCTTC | CASTVRGANGYTF
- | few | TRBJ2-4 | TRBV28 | TGTGCCAGCAGTATCCCGCCTAAAAACATTCAGTACTTC | CASSIPPKNIQYF
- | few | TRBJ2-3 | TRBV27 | TGTGCCAGCAGTTTATCGTCACTAGTTCGCACAGATACGCAGTATTTT | CASSLSSLVRTDTQYF
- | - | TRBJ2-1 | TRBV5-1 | TGCGCCAGCAGCTTGTCTGGGCAGGGAGCCTACAATGAGCAGTTCTTC | CASSLSGQGAYNEQFF
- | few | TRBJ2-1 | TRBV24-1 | TGTGCCACCAGTGATTTGCGACAGCCCTACAATGAGCAGTTCTTC | CATSDLRQPYNEQFF
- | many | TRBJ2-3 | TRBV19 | TGTGCCAGTAGTAACAGGGTCACAGATACGCAGTATTTT | CASSNRVTDTQYF
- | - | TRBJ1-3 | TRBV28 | TGTGCCAGCAGTTTATCTTTCCGACCTATCGGAAACACCATATATTTT | CASSLSFRPIGNTIYF
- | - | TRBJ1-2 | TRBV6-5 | TGTGCCAGCAGCTTGTCCCGGGCCCCCTATGGCTACACCTTC | CASSLSRAPYGYTF
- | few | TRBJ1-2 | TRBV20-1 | TGCAGTGCTCCTACCAGGGACGGAGTTTACTATGGCTACACCTTC | CSAPTRDGVYYGYTF
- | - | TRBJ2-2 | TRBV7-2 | TGTGCCAGCAGCTTCCCTGGCCGGGTATTCACCGGGGAGCTGTTTTTT | CASSFPGRVFTGELFF
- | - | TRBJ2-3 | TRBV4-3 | TGCGCCAGCAGCCGAGAGTCGGTTGGTTCAGATACGCAGTATTTT | CASSRESVGSDTQYF
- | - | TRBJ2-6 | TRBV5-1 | TGCGCCAGCAGCCCCGGAGTTGGGGCCAACGTCCTGACTTTC | CASSPGVGANVLTF
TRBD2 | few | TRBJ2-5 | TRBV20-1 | TGCAGTGCTACACAGCCGGGACTAGCGGGGGGGACCCAGTACTTC | CSATQPGLAGGTQYF
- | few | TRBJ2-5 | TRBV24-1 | TGTGCCACCAGTGATTTTTCGGAGACCCAGTACTTC | CATSDFSETQYF
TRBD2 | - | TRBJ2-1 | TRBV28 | TGTGCCAGCAGTACCCGTCGGGGGGGCATCGGCAATGAGCAGTTCTTC | CASSTRRGGIGNEQFF
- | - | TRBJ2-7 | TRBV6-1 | TGTGCCAGCAGTGCCCCGGGACGGACCTACGAGCAGTACTTC | CASSAPGRTYEQYF
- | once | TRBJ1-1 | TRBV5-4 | TGTGCCAGCAGCTTAGACGGTGGAGGGACTGAAGCTTTCTTT | CASSLDGGGTEAFF
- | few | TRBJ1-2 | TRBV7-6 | TGTGCCAGCAGTTTTCAGGGGACCTTCGGCTACACCTTC | CASSFQGTFGYTF
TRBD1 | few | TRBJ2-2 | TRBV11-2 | TGTGCCAGCAGCTTAGGGACAGGGGGCACCGGGGAGCTGTTTTTT | CASSLGTGGTGELFF
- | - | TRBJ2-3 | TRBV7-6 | TGTGCCAGCAGGTCACAGACGACTAGCACAGATACGCAGTATTTT | CASRSQTTSTDTQYF
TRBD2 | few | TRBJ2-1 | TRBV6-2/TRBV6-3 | TGTGCCAGCAGCCAGGGACTAGCGGGGTACGGTGAGCAGTTCTTC | CASSQGLAGYGEQFF
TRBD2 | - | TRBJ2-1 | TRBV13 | TGTGCCAGCAGCTTAGGAGCGGGGGGTTACAATGAGCAGTTCTTC | CASSLGAGGYNEQFF
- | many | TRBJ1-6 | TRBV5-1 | TGCGCCAGCAGCGCGCTCAGGGAGGACTCACCCCTCCACTTT | CASSALREDSPLHF
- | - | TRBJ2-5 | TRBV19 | TGTGCCAGTAGTACGACAGAGCAAGAGACCCAGTACTTC | CASSTTEQETQYF
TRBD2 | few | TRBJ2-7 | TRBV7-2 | TGTGCCAGCAGCACAAGACTAGCACAGTACGAGCAGTACTTC | CASSTRLAQYEQYF
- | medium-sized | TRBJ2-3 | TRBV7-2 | TGTGCCAGCAGCTCAACGGGAAATACGCAGTATTTT | CASSSTGNTQYF
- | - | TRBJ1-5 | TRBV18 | TGTGCCAGCTCACTCGTATATAGCAATCAGCCCCAGCATTTT | CASSLVYSNQPQHF
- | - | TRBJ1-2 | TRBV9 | TGTGCCAGCAGCGTAGGGGCAGCAACACGGGGCTACACCTTC | CASSVGAATRGYTF
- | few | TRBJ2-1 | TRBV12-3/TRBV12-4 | TGTGCCAGCAACAACGGAAACTCCTACAATGAGCAGTTCTTC | CASNNGNSYNEQFF
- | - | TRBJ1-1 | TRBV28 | TGTGCCAGCAGCCCCAGACGGTCCCTTACTGAAGCTTTCTTT | CASSPRRSLTEAFF
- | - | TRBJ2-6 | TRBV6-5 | TGTGCCAGCAGTTCCCCGTCCAGGGCTGGGGCCAACGTCCTGACTTTC | CASSSPSRAGANVLTF
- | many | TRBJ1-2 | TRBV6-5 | TGTGCCAGCAGTTACTCGAGTGGAGGAAGCTATGGCTACACCTTC | CASSYSSGGSYGYTF
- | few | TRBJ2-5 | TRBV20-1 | TGCAGTGCTAGGTGGACGCAAGAGACCCAGTACTTC | CSARWTQETQYF
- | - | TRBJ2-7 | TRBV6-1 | TGTGCCAGCAGTGATGTACAAGGCGCCGAGCAGTACTTC | CASSDVQGAEQYF
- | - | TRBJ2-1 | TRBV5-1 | TGCGCCAGCAGCGGAAACTACAGGAGCTCCTACAATGAGCAGTTCTTC | CASSGNYRSSYNEQFF
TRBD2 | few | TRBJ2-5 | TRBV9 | TGTGCCAGCAGCTCAGCTAGCGGGGTTGGACAAGAGACCCAGTACTTC | CASSSASGVGQETQYF
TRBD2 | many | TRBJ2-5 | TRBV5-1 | TGCGCCAGCAGCTTCCTCCTACTAGCGGGGAACCAAGAGACCCAGTACTTC | CASSFLLLAGNQETQYF
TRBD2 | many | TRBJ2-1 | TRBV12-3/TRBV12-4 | TGTGCCAGCAGTCCCCCGGGACTAGCGGGGGGCAACTACAATGAGCAGTTCTTC | CASSPPGLAGGNYNEQFF
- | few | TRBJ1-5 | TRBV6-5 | TGTGCCAGCAGTTACTCGATGGATCGCAATCAGCCCCAGCATTTT | CASSYSMDRNQPQHF
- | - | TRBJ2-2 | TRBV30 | TGTGCCTGGAGGGGCAGTCTAACGAACACCGGGGAGCTGTTTTTT | CAWRGSLTNTGELFF
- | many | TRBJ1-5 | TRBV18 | TGTGCCAGCTCCACCGCTGGACACCACAATCAGCCCCAGCATTTT | CASSTAGHHNQPQHF
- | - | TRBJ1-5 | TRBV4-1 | TGCGCCAGCAGCCAACAATCCACCTACAATCAGCCCCAGCATTTT | CASSQQSTYNQPQHF
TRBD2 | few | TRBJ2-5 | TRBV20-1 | TGCAGTGCTAGGCGGGGGGTCCAAGAGACCCAGTACTTC | CSARRGVQETQYF